This TCR beta chain was captured by sequencing in a study of Graves' ophthalmopathy and Graves' hyperthyroidism. Points from the study as a whole: Using 13 signatures, a model distinguished ophthalmopathy from stable hyperthyroidism, reaching around 86% sensitivity and approximately 84% specificity.

Beta-chain TCR CDR3 regions were amplified from RNA transcripts. The first round was an RT-PCR with HTBI primers, and the second round was a multiplex PCR. TCRdb ran MiXCR on the multiplex PCR reads and lists one entry per CDR3 protein. The repertoire holds approximately 700,000 distinct CDR3 sequences, 35% to 45% seen once, with over 2.5% in the top ten. This clonotype occurred a few times. Antigen: not known. CDR3 length equals 15 residues. Germline V CDR1 and CDR2: SEHNR, FQNEAQ (reference sequence). Trimming took 0 bases from V and 5 from J, leaving 10 bases between them. The chain couples TRBV7-9 to TRBJ2-2, with no clear D. The TCR originated in an adult man with Graves' ophthalmopathy. Sequenced: peripheral blood. CDR3 sequence: CASSLAGSTTGELFF. The CDR3 region has the DNA TGTGCCAGCAGCTTAGCAGGTTCAACAACCGGGGAGCTGTTTTTT.